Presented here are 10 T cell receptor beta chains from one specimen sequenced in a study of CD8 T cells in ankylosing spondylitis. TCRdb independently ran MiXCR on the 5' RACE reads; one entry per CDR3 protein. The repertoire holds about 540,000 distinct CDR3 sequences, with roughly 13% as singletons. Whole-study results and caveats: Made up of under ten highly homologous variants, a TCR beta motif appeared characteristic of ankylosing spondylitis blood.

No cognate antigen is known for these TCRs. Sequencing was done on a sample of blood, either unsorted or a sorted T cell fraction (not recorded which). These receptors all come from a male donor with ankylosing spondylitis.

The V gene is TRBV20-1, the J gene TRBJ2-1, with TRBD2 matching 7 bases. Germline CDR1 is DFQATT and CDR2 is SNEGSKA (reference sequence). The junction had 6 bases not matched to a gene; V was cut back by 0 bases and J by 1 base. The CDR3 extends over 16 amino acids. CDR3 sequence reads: CSARDWEGPSYNEQFF. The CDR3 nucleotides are TGCAGTGCTAGAGATTGGGAGGGACCATCCTACAATGAGCAGTTCTTC.

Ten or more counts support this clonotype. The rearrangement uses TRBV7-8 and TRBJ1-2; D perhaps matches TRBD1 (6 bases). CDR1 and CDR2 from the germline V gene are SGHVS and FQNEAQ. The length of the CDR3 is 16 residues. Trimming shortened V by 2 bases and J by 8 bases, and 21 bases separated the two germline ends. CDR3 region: CASSLSGATAEWGYTF. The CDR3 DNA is TGTGCCAGCAGCTTATCGGGGGCTACTGCTGAGTGGGGCTACACCTTC.

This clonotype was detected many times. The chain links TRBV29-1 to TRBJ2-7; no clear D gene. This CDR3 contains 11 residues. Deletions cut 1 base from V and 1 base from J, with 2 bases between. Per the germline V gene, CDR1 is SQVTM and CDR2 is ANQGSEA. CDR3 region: CSVEVSYEQYF. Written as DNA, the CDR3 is TGCAGCGTTGAAGTTTCCTACGAGCAGTACTTC.

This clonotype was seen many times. CDR3 coding DNA: TGCGCCAGCAGCTTGGATTCGAGGGAGGCTTACGAGCAGTACGTC. Its translation is CASSLDSREAYEQYV. This chain uses TRBV5-1 with TRBJ2-7; D might be TRBD2 (6 bases). The CDR3 is 15 amino acids. Trimming stripped 0 bases from V and 4 bases from J, with 14 bases between. From germline, CDR1 is SGHRS and CDR2 YFSETQ.

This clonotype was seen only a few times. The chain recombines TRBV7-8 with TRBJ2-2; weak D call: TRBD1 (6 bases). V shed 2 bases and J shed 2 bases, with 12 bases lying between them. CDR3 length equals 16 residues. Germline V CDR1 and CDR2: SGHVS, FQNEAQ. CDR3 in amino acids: CASSLMGAINTGELFF. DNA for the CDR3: TGTGCCAGCAGCTTAATGGGGGCCATAAACACCGGGGAGCTGTTTTTT.

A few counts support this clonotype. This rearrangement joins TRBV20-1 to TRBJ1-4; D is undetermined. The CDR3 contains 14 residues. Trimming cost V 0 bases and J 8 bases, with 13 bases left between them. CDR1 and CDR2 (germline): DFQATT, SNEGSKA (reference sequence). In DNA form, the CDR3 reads TGCAGTGCTAGAGAGGCCGGGTTTATAGAAAAACTGTTTTTT. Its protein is CSAREAGFIEKLFF.

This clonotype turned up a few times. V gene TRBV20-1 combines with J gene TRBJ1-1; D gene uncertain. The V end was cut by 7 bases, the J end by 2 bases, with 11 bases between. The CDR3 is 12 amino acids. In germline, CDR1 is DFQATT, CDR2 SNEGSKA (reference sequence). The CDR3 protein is CSGTTYNTEAFF. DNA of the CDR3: TGCAGTGGGACGACGTACAACACTGAAGCTTTCTTT.

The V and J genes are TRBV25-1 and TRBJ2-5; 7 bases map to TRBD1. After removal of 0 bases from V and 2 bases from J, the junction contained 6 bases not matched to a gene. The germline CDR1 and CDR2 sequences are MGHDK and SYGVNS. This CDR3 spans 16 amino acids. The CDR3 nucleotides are TGTGCCAGCAGTGAATATAAGGACAGGATTCAAGAGACCCAGTACTTC. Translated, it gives CASSEYKDRIQETQYF.

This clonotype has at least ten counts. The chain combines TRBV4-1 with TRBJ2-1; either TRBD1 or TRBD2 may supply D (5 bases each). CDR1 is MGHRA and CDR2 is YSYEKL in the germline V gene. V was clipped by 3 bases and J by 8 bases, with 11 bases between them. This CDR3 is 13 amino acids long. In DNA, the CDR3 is TGCGCCAGCAGCCACCAAGGGACCGATGAGCAGTTCTTC. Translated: CASSHQGTDEQFF.

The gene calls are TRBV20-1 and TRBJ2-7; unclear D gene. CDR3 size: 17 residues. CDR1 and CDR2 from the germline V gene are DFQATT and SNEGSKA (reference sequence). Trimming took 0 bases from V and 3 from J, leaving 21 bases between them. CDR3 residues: CSARDPPRLGWVYEQYF. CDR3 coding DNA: TGCAGTGCTAGAGATCCCCCCCGACTGGGTTGGGTCTACGAGCAGTACTTC.